This T cell receptor (beta chain) is from a study of shared clonotypes between healthy human individuals. Turning to the study itself: Researchers drew samples from two women and three men aged 18 to 49. Regarding the study as a whole: Across several donors, naive CD4 shared about 5%, naive CD8 more than 3%, memory CD4 over 2%, memory CD8 0.4% to 0.5%. Estimated clonotype richness was generally higher in naive than memory subsets. Among donors, the sharing of clonotypes was expected to be influenced by sequencing depth.

Only in-frame clones appear in the TCRdb table, and some are missing; sequencing was by immunoSEQ multiplex PCR. The sample contains about 820,000 clones, 80% to 95% of which appear only once. Cells designated naive CD8 were CD45RO-negative and were positively selected for CCR7, with terminally differentiated effector memory CD45RA+ cells excluded. A word on this clone: Its antigen is unknown.

The sequence was collected from a man aged 30-40 years in good health. Sequencing used naive CD8+ T cells sorted from blood.

The CDR3 DNA is TGTGCCAGCTGCCCAGCGGGAGTCATTTCCTACGAGCAGTACTTC. Translating it yields CASCPAGVISYEQYF. The chain joins TRBV7-8 to TRBJ2-7; 8 nucleotides align to TRBD2. Germline CDR1 is SGHVS and CDR2 is FQNEAQ. The ends lost 8 bases at V and 1 base at J; junction bases unmatched: 10. The CDR3 consists of 15 residues.